The clone carrying this TCR beta chain was seen only a few times. Trimming took off 5 bases at V and 5 bases at J, with 10 bases between the two ends. CDR1 and CDR2 (germline): SQVTM, ANQGSEA. The CDR3 runs 13 residues. Healthy Russian Caucasian donors spanned ages about 6 to 100 years. Samples each had at least 5 micrograms of total RNA extracted. Combining a sample-barcoded 5' primer with a J-beta primer mix, a second PCR ran for about 7 to 11 cycles. TCRdb called the 5' RACE reads again in MiXCR, with one record for every CDR3 protein. The profile covers 950,000 to 1,200,000 distinct CDR3 sequences, with roughly two fifths appearing a single time and over 10% taken by the ten largest. The data are from a study of blood T cells in healthy people across ages.

The rearrangement uses TRBV29-1 and TRBJ1-6; D is possibly TRBD1 (5 bases). The sequencing input was blood. The sequence was collected from a man younger than 35 in good health. As DNA, the CDR3 is TGCAGCGTTTATCAGGGAGATAATTCACCCCTCCACTTT. This sequence encodes CSVYQGDNSPLHF.